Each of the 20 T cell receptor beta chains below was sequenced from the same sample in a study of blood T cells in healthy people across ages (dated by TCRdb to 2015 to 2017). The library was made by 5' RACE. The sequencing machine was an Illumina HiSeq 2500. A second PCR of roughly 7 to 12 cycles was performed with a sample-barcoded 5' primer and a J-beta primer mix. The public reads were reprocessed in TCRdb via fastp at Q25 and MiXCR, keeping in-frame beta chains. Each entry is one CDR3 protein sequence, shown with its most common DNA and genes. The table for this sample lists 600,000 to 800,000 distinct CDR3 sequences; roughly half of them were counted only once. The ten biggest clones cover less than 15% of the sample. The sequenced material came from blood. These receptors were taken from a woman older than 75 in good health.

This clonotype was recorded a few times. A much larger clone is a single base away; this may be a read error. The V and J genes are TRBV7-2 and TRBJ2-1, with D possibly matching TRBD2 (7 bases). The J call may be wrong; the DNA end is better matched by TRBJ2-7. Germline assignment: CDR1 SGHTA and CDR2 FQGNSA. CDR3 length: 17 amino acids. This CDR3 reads CASSLGGATSSYNEQYF. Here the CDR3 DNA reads TGTGCCAGCAGCTTAGGGGGGGCGACTAGCTCCTACAATGAGCAGTACTTC.

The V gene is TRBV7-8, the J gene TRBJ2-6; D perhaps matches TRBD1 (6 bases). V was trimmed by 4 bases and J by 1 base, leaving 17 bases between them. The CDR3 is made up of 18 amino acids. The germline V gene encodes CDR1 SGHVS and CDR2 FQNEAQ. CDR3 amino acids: CASSSRDKDLSGANVLTF. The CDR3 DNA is TGTGCCAGCAGCTCCCGGGACAAGGACCTTTCTGGGGCCAACGTCCTGACTTTC.

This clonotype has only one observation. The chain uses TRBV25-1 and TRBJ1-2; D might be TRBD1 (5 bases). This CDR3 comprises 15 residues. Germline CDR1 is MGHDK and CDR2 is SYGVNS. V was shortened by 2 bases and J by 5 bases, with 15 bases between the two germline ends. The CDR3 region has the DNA TGTGCCAGCAGTGAACCCAGGGACGGGGGGTATGGCTACACCTTC. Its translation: CASSEPRDGGYGYTF.

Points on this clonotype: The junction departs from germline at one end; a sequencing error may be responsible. The CDR3 sequence is CSSAGTAAATEAFF. In nucleotides, the CDR3 is TGCAGCAGCGCCGGGACAGCCGCTGCCACTGAAGCCTTCTTT. The chain joins TRBV29-1 to TRBJ1-1; TRBD1 matches 7 bases. The CDR3 covers 14 residues. The germline V gene has CDR1 SQVTM and CDR2 ANQGSEA.

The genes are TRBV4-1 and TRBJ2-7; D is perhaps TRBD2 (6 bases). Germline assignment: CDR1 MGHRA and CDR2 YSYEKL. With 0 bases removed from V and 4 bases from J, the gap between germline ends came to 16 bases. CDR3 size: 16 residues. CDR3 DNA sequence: TGCGCCAGCAGCCAAGAATACGGGACTGGAACTTACGAGCAGTACTTC. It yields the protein CASSQEYGTGTYEQYF.

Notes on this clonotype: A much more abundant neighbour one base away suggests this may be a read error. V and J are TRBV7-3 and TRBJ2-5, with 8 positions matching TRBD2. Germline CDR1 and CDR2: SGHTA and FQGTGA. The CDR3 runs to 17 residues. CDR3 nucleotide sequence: TGTGCCAGCAGCTTATCCGGACTAGCCCAGTACCAAGGGACCCAGTACTTC. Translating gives CASSLSGLAQYQGTQYF. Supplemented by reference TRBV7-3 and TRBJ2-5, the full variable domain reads GAGVSQTPSNKVTEKGKYVELRCDPISGHTALYWYRQSLGQGPEFLIYFQGTGAADDSGLPNDRFFAVRPEGSVSTLKIQRTERGDSAVYLCASSLSGLAQYQGTQYFGPGTRLLVL.

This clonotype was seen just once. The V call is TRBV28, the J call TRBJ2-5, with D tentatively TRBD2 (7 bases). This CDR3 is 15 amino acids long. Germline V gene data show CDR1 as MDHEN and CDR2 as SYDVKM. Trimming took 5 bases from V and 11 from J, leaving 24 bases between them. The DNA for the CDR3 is TGTGCCAGCAGTCCCAGGGGAGGGATCGGATGGGAGCAGTACTTC. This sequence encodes CASSPRGGIGWEQYF.

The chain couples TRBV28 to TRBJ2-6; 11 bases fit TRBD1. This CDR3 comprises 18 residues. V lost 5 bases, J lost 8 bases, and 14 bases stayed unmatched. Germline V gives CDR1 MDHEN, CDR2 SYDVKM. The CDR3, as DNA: TGTGCCAGCAGTCCTGGACAGGGGGCTGCTCTGGGGTCCAACGTCCTGACTTTC. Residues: CASSPGQGAALGSNVLTF.

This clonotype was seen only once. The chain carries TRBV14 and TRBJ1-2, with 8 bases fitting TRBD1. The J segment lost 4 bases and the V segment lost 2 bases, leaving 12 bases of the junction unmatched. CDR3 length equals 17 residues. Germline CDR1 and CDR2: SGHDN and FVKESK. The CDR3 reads CASSQRKTGEEIYGYTF. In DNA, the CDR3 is TGTGCCAGCAGCCAAAGGAAGACAGGGGAAGAAATCTATGGCTACACCTTC. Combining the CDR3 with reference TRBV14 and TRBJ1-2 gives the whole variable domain EAGVTQFPSHSVIEKGQTVTLRCDPISGHDNLYWYRRVMGKEIKFLLHFVKESKQDESGMPNNRFLAERTGGTYSTLKVQPAELEDSGVYFCASSQRKTGEEIYGYTFGSGTRLTVV.

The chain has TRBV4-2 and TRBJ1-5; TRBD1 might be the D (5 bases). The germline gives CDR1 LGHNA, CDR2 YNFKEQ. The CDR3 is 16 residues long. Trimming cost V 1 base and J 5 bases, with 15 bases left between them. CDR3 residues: CASSQGGVGGYQPQHF. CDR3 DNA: TGTGCCAGCAGCCAAGGGGGAGTCGGGGGATATCAGCCCCAGCATTTT.

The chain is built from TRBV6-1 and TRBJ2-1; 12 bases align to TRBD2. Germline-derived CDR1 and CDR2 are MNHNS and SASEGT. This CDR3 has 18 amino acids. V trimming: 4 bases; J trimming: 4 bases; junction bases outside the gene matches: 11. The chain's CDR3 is CASSGSTSGRQEYNEQFF. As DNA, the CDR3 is TGTGCCAGCAGTGGGTCGACTAGCGGGAGACAGGAATACAATGAGCAGTTCTTC.

Here the CDR3 DNA reads TGCAGCGCAGCCCCGGGGCAGAGCTACGAGCAGTACTTC. This codes for CSAAPGQSYEQYF. This chain connects TRBV29-1 to TRBJ2-4; D possibly matches TRBD1 or TRBD2 (5 bases each). The DNA end is a closer match to TRBJ2-7, so the J assignment may be wrong. In germline, CDR1 is SQVTM, CDR2 ANQGSEA. The CDR3 has 13 amino acids.

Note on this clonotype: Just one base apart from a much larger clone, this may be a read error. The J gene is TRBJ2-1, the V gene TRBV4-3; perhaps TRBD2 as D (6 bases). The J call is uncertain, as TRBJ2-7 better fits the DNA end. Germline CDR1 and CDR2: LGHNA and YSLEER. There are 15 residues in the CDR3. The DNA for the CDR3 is TGCGCCAGCAGCCTTGCTAGCGCATCCTACAATGAGCAGTACTTC. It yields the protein CASSLASASYNEQYF.

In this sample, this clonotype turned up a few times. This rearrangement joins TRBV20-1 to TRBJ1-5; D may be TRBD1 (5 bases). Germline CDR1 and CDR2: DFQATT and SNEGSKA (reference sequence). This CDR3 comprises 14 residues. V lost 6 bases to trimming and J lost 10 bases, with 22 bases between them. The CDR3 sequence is CSALPGDADSPQHF. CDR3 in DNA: TGCAGTGCCCTCCCGGGGGATGCAGACAGCCCCCAGCATTTT.

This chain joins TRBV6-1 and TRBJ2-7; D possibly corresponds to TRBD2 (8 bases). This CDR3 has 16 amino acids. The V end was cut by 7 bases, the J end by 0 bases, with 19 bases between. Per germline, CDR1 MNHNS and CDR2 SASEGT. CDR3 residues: CASNRGKSGSSYEQYF. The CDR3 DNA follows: TGTGCCAGCAACAGGGGTAAGAGCGGGAGCTCCTACGAGCAGTACTTC.

The CDR3 loop is CASSPMDRSTGELFF. CDR3 bases: TGTGCCAGCTCACCAATGGACAGGAGCACCGGGGAGCTGTTTTTT. The chain has TRBV18 and TRBJ2-2; 7 positions match TRBD1. The germline CDR1 and CDR2 sequences are KGHSH and LQKENI. CDR3 length: 15 residues. The V gene end was trimmed by 2 bases and the J gene end by 4 bases; junction bases not matched to a gene: 4. Full variable domain (missing parts from reference TRBV18 and TRBJ2-2): NAGVMQNPRHLVRRRGQEARLRCSPMKGHSHVYWYRQLPEEGLKFMVYLQKENIIDESGMPKERFSAEFPKEGPSILRIQQVVRGDSAAYFCASSPMDRSTGELFFGEGSRLTVL.

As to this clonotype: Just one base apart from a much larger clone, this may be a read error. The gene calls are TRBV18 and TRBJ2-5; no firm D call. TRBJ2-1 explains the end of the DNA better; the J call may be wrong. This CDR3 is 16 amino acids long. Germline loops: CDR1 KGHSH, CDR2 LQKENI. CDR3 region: CASSPPTPLVEETQFF. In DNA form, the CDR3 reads TGTGCCAGCTCACCACCCACCCCATTAGTCGAAGAGACCCAGTTCTTC.

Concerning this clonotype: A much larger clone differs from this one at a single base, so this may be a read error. The CDR3: CSVVARGEAGPQYF. CDR3 nucleotide sequence: TGCAGCGTTGTCGCGCGGGGGGAAGCTGGGCCCCAGTACTTC. The rearrangement uses TRBV29-1 and TRBJ2-5; 8 positions match TRBD2. Germline V gene sequence: CDR1 SQVTM, CDR2 ANQGSEA. V dropped 4 bases and J dropped 9; count of bases not matched to a gene: 13. CDR3 length: 14 residues.

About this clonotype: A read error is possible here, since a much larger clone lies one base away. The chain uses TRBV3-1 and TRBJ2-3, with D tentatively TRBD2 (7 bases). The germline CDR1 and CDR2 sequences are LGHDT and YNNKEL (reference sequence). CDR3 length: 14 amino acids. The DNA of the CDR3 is TGTGCCAGCAGCCAACGGGGGGCCGGAGATGCGCAGTATTTT. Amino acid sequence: CASSQRGAGDAQYF.

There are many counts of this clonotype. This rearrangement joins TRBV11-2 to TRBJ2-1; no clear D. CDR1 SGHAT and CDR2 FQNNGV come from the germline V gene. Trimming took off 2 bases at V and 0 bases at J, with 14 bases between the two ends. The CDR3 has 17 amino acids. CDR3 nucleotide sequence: TGTGCCAGCAGCTTACGGTTCGGCGGAGCCTCCTACAATGAGCAGTTCTTC. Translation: CASSLRFGGASYNEQFF.